This TCR beta chain was captured by sequencing in a study of radiation and T cells in renal cell carcinoma. Profiling relied on immunoSEQ multiplex PCR, and the TCRdb table lists in-frame clones only, not all of them. The sample holds around 74,000 clones, less than 90% seen once. Overall study findings and caveats: From baseline, blood top tumor clonotypes peaked at 2 weeks post-radiation. Baseline intratumoral clonotype presence is unknown without pretreatment biopsies.

Time point here: blood 4 weeks post-SBRT, at nephrectomy. The treatment denotes: 15 Gy SBRT to primary tumor, nephrectomy 4 weeks later. Nephrectomy followed 15 Gy stereotactic body radiation by 4 weeks. The tumor was a clear cell renal cell carcinoma. In the case of this clone: Its antigen is as yet unknown.

There are 15 residues in the CDR3. Germline V lookup: CDR1 SEHNR, CDR2 FQNEAQ (reference sequence). Losses at the gene ends were 4 bases for V and 6 bases for J; bases not matched to a gene: 11. Material: blood, obtained from a patient whose treatment included radiotherapy and nephrectomy. The V gene is TRBV7-9, the J gene TRBJ1-1, with 7 nucleotides matching TRBD1. This receptor was obtained from a woman aged 60-70 years with renal cell carcinoma. The DNA for the CDR3 is TGTGCCAGCAGCTCCAAATCCACAGGGGACCCTGAAGCTTTCTTT. This encodes CASSSKSTGDPEAFF.